The TCR beta chain under discussion was sequenced for a study of shared clonotypes between healthy human individuals. Study as a whole: A donor's plate count was three for CD4 naive and three for CD4 memory; CD8 naive had two and CD8 memory one. General study findings and limits: Between a few donors, naive CD4 clonotypes were shared at a level of around 4.8%. Few donors restricted represented genetic and exposure-history diversity.

Cells designated naive CD8 were CD45RO-negative and were positively selected for CCR7, with terminally differentiated effector memory CD45RA+ cells excluded. The healthy adult donors were HIV-negative and reported no recent acute infections or vaccinations. Remarks on this clone: Its antigen remains unidentified.

Repertoires were generated with immunoSEQ multiplex PCR, while TCRdb's copy carries only in-frame clones and drops some. This sample has roughly 1,800,000 clones, with about 95% found just once. What was sequenced was naive CD8+ T cells sorted from blood. The sequence was obtained from a man between 18 and 29 years old in good health.

The CDR3 bases are TGTGCCAGCTACGATCACATGAACACTGAAGCTTTCTTT. Translated: CASYDHMNTEAFF. J is TRBJ1-1 and V is TRBV19; D ambiguous. Trimming took 9 bases from V and 0 from J, leaving 11 bases between them. CDR1 is LNHDA, CDR2 SQIVND, per germline (reference sequence). The CDR3 extends over 13 amino acids.